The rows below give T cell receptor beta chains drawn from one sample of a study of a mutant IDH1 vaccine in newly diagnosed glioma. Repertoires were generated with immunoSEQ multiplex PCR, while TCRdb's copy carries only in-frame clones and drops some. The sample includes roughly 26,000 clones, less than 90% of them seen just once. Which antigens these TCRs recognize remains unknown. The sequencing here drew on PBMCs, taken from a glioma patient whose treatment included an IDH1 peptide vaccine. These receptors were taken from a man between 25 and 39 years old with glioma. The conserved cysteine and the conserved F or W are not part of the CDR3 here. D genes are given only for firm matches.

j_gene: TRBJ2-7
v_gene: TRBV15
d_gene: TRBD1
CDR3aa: ATSRVWTGEDEQY

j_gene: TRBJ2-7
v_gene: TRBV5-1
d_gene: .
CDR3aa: ASTHGDRDFYEQY

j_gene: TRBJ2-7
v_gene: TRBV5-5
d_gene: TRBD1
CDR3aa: ASSLGGQGALPYEQY

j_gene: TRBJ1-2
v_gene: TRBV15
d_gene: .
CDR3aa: ATSRDKRAVYGYT

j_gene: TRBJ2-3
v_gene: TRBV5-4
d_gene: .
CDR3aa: ASSLEPGPDTQY

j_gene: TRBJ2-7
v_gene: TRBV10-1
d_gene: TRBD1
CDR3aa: ASTGTGVDYEQY

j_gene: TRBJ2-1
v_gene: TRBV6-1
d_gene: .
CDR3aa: ASSEAVRSEQF

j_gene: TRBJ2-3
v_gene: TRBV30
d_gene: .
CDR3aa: AWSVPQGPQY

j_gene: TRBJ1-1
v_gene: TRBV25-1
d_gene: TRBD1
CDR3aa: ASSVQGDTEAF

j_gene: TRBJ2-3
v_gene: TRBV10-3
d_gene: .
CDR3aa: AISDEADTQY

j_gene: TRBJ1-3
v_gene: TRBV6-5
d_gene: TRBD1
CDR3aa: ASSIDRGNTIY

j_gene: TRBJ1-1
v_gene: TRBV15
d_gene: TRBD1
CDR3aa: ATSRGRGTATEAF

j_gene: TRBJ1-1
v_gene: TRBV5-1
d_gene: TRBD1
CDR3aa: ASSSTGDRTEAF

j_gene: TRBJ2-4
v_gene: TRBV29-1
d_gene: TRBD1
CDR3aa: SVQTGLVQY

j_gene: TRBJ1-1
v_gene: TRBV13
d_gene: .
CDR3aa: ASSLHSGRPNTEAF

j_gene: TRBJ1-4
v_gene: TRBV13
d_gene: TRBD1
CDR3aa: ASSASGTGEGEKLF

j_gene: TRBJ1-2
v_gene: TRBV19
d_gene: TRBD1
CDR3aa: ASTLLWVGGDDGYT

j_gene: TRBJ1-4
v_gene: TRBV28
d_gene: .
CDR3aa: ASSLGGATNEKLF

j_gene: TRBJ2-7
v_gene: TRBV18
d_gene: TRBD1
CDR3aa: ASSSAGQGNYEQY

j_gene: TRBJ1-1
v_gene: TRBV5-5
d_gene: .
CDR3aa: ASSLEEGEAF

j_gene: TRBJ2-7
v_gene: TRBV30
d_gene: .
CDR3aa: AWSVHAGIPVQY

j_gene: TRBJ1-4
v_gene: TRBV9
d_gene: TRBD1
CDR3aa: ASSEAQGAGEKLF

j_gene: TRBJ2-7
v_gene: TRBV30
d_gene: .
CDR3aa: AWSVSVQGTY

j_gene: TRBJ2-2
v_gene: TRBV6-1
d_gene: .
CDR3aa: ASSEGPNTGELF

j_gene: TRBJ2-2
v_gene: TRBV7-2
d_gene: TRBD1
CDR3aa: ASCWTGSTGELF

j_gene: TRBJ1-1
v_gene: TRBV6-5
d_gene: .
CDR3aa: ASSLDGNTEAF

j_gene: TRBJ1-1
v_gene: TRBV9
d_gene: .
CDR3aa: ASSVDRQDPEAF

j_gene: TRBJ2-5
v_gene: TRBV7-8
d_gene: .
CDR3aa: ASSYLQGAETQY

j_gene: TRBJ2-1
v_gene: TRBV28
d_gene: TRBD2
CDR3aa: ASRKSGSSYNEQF

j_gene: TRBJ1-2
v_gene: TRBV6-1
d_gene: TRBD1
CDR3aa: ASSENTGVDGYT

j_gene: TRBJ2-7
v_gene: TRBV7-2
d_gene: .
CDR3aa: ASSLAGGQYEQY

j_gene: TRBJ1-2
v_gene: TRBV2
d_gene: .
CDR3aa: ASSEGLSSNYGYT

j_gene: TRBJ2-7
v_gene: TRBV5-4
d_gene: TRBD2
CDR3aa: ASSLVLAGAYEQY

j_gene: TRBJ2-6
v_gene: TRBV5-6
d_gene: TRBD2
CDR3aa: ASSLREGLNSGANVLT

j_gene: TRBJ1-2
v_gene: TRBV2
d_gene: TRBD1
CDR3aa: ASQEQGLDNYGYT

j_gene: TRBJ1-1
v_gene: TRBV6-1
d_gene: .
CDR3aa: ASSATEAF

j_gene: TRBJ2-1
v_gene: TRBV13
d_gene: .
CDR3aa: ASSFGSWSYNEQF

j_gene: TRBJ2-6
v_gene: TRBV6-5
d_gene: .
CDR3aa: ASRTGANVLT

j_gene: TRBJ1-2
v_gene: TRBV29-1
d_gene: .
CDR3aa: SVEDEGTGYT

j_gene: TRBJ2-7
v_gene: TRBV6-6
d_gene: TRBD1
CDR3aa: ASSYRGQGATYEQY

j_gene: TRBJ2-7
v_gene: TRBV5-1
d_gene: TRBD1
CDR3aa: ASSKGQRVEQY

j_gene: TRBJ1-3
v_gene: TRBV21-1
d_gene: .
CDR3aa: ASSKAGGQGFSGNTIY

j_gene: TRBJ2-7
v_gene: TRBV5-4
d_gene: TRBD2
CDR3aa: ASSSGLAGGEQY

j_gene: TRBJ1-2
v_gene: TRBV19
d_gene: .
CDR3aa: ASSPRGVGYGYT

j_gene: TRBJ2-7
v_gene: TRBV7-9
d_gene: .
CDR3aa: ASSPASYEQY

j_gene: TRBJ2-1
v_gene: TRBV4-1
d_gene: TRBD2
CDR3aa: ASSQGLAGVSEQF

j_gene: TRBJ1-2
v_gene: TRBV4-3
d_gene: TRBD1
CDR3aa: ASSGQGLYGYT

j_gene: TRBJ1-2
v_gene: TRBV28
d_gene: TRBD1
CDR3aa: ASSYRGYGYT

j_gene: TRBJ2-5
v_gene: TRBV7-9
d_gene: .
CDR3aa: ASSERGNQETQY

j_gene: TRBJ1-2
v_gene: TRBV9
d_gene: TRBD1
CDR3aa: ASSATGAARYGYT

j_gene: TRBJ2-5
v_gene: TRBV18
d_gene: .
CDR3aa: ASSPSLVAETQY

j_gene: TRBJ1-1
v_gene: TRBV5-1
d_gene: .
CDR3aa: ASSGTGGNTEAF

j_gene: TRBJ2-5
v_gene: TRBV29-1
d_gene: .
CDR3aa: SATGSGETQY